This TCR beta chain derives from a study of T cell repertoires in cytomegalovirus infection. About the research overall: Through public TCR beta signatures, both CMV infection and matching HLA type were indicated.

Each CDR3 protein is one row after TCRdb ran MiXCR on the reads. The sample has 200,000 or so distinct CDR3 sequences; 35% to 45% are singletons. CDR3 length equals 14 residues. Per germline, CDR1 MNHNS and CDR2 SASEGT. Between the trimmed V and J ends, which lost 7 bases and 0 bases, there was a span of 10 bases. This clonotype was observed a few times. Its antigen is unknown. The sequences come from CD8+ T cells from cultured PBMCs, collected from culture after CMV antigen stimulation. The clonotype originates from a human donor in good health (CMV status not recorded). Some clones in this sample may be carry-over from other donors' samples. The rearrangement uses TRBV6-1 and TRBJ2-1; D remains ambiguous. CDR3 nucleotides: TGTGCCAGCATTCGCCCCCGCTCCTACAATGAGCAGTTCTTC. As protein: CASIRPRSYNEQFF.